Following are 3 T cell receptor beta chains from one sample sequenced in a study of blood T cell repertoires in COVID-19. Produced via immunoSEQ multiplex PCR; TCRdb's table is partial and in-frame only. The repertoire holds about 76,000 clones, with approximately 89% as singletons. The material sequenced was peripheral blood. These receptors originate from a man aged 45-60 years with active COVID-19.

This clone was recorded once. V usage is TRBV7-8 and J usage is TRBJ1-4; D uncertain. The CDR3 contains 15 residues. Germline V CDR1 and CDR2: SGHVS, FQNEAQ. V was trimmed by 5 bases and J by 0 bases, leaving 10 bases between them. The DNA for the CDR3 is TGTGCCAGCAGCCCCTTTTTAGCAACTAATGAAAAACTGTTTTTT. It translates to CASSPFLATNEKLFF.

This clone was recorded once. V usage is TRBV5-4 and J usage is TRBJ2-5, with 7 bases fitting TRBD1. V lost 4 bases, J lost 3 bases, and 9 bases stayed unmatched. The CDR3 length is 15 residues. Germline V gene sequence: CDR1 SGHNT, CDR2 YYREEE (reference sequence). DNA for the CDR3: TGTGCCAGCAGCCCCTCCGGGACAGAGAAAGAGACCCAGTACTTC. It encodes CASSPSGTEKETQYF.

The J gene is TRBJ2-7, the V gene TRBV7-9; 7 bases are a match to TRBD1. This CDR3 is 13 amino acids long. V dropped 4 bases and J dropped 5; count of bases not matched to a gene: 5. Germline V gene data show CDR1 as SEHNR and CDR2 as FQNEAQ (reference sequence). CDR3 in amino acids: CASSSTGVHEQYF. The CDR3 coding sequence is TGTGCCAGCAGCTCCACAGGGGTCCACGAGCAGTACTTC.